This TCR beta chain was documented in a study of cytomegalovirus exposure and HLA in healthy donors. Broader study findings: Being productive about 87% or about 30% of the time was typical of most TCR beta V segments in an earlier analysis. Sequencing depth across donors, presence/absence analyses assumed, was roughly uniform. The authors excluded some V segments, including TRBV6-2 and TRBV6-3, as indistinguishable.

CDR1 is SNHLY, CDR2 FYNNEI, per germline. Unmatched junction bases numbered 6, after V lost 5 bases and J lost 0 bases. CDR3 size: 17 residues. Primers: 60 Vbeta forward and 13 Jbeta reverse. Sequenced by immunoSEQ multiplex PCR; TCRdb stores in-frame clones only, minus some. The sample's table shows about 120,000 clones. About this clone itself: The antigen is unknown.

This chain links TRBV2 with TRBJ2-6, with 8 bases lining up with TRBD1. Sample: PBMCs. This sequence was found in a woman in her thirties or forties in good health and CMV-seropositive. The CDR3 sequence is CASSTTGVLSGANVLTF. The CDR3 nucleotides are TGTGCCAGCAGTACGACAGGGGTCCTCTCTGGGGCCAACGTCCTGACTTTC.